This TCR beta chain was sequenced for a study of human T cells and chemical hapten exposure (dated by TCRdb to the early 2020s). As for the study more broadly: Libraries were pooled for sequencing, and variation in per-sample TCR yields was attributed mainly to small differences in library volumes within the pool. The study tracked peripheral blood TCR repertoire changes in vivo during primary and secondary sensitization to the hapten diphenylcyclopropenone (DPC) in alopecia patients. From each blood RNA sample, both TCR alpha and TCR beta chains were sequenced. On the study overall, not on this receptor specifically: The number of TCRs above 1 in 1000 frequency did not change with DPC sensitization; there was no evidence of global repertoire structure alterations. After repeated subsampling, changes were observed in the strength of the expansion versus patch-test correlation and in the threshold at which the correlation became significant.

V is shortened by 7 bases, J by 5 bases, and the region joining them spans 9 bases. Inclusive of the bounding cysteine and phenylalanine, the CDR3 is 12 residues long. Only the CDR3 DNA is retained, 36 bases long and in frame from the first base. This clonotype was seen at least ten times. Its recognized antigen is unknown. No base qualities exist here, and no much larger clone lies one base off it. The sample's time point label is to be understood as: healthy volunteer bleed at 2 weeks. Total RNA was extracted from unfractionated whole blood collected in Tempus Blood RNA tubes. Roughly 5 healthy volunteers were used as TCR sequencing controls and were bled at day 0, 2 weeks and 6 weeks. The library was produced with RACE. The data were produced on a NextSeq 500. Library preparation attached unique molecular identifiers to individual cDNA molecules for quantitative, reproducible TCR counting. The authors' analysis ran thus. A median of approximately 100,000 TCRs per sample was observed, with a range of roughly 23,224 to 750,000. V, J and CDR3 annotation of the TCR reads was performed with the Decombinator software suite. To make PS versus PT1 abundance plots, every sample was subsampled to the same number of TCRs (28,000). Expanded TCRs were defined as absent before sensitization and observed at least eight times at the 2-week time point. In TCRdb, the public reads were trimmed at Q25 with fastp and aligned with MiXCR, with productive beta chains retained. CDR3 protein sequences are deduplicated, and each keeps its most common genes and DNA. TCRdb assigned the V and J calls; the authors' analysis was not used. This sample lists 45,000 or so distinct CDR3 sequences; 3.5% to 5% were detected once. The ten largest clones take up about 6% of the sample.

The V and J segments used are TRBV12-3 or TRBV12-4 and TRBJ1-5, with no reliable assignment of the D segment. The receptor was derived from a human donor in good health. Some clones in this sample may be carry-over from other donors' samples. Sequenced input: whole blood. The CDR3 corresponds to CASKNGDQPQHF. The DNA reads as follows: TGTGCCAGCAAGAACGGGGATCAGCCCCAGCATTTT.